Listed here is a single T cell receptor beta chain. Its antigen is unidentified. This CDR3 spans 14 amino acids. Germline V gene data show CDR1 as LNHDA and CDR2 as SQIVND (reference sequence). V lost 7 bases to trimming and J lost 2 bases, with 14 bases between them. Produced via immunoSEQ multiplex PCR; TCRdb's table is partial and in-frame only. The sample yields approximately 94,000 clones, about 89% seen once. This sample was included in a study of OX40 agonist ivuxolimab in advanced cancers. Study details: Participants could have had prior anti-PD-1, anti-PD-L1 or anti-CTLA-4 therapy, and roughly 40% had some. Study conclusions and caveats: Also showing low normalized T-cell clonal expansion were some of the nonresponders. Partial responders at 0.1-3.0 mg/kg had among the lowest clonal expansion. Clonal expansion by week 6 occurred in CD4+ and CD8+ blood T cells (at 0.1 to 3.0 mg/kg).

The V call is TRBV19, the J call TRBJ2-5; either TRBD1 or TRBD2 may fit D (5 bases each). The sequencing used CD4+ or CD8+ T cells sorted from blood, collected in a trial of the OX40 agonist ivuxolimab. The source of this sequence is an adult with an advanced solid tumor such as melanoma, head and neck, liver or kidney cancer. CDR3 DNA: TGTGCCAGTACTACTGGGACCCCTCAAGAGACCCAGTACTTC. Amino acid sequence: CASTTGTPQETQYF.